The entry that follows covers one T cell receptor (beta chain) sequence. The antigen is unknown. Investigators excluded patients with uncontrolled infection, other autoimmune disease, pregnancy or lactation. Thyroid ultrasound, orbital computed tomography, clinical symptoms, and serum thyroxine and TRAb underpinned diagnoses. The data stem from a study of T cells in Graves' hyperthyroidism and ophthalmopathy. Notes on the study in general: Most expanded thyroid clonotypes above 0.001 recurred in blood.

Authors of the study amplified TCR beta CDR3 regions from RNA transcripts. The TCR CDR3 first-round RT-PCR relied on the HTBI primer set. TCRdb independently ran MiXCR on the multiplex PCR reads; one entry per CDR3 protein. There are roughly 500,000 distinct CDR3 sequences in the sample; around 45% occur only once, and 15% to 20% lies in the top ten. Germline-derived CDR1 and CDR2 are SNHLY and FYNNEI. This CDR3 region has 15 residues. V lost 1 base and J 7 bases, leaving 14 bases between the germline ends. Sequenced: peripheral blood or thyroid tissue (not recorded which). This sequence joins TRBV2 and TRBJ1-5; D unresolved. The receptor was derived from an adult woman with Graves' disease, either hyperthyroidism or ophthalmopathy (not recorded which). This CDR3 reads CASSEGRTGNQPQHF. CDR3 coding DNA: TGTGCCAGCAGTGAAGGCAGGACGGGGAACCAGCCCCAGCATTTT.